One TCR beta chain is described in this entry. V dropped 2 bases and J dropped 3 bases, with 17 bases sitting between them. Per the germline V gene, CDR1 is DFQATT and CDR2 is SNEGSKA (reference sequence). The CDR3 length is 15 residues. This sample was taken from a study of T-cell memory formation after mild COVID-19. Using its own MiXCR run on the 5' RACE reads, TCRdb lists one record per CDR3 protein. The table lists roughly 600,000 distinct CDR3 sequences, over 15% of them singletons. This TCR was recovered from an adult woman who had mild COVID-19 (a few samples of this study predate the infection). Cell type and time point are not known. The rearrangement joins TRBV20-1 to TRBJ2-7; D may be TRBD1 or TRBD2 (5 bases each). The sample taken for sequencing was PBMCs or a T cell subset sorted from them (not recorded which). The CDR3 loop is CSARSGVGGRYEQYF. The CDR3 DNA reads TGCAGTGCTAGATCCGGCGTTGGGGGTCGCTACGAGCAGTACTTC.